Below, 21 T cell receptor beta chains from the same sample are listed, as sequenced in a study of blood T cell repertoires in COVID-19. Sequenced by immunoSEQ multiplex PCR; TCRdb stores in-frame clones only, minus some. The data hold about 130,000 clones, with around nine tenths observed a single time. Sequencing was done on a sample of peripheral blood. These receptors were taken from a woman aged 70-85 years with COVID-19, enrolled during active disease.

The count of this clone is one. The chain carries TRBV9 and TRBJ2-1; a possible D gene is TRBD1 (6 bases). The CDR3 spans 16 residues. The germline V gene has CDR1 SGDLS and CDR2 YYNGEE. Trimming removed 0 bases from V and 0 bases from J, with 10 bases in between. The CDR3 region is CASSVGGDNSYNEQFF. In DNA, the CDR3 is TGTGCCAGCAGCGTAGGTGGGGACAACTCCTACAATGAGCAGTTCTTC. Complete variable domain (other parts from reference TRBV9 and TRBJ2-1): DSGVTQTPKHLITATGQRVTLRCSPRSGDLSVYWYQQSLDQGLQFLIQYYNGEERAKGNILERFSAQQFPDLHSELNLSSLELGDSALYFCASSVGGDNSYNEQFFGPGTRLTVL.

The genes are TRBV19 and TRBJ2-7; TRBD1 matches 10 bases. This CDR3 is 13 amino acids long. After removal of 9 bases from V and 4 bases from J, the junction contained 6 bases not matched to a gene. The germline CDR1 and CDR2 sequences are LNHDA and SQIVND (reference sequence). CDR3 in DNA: TGTGCCAGCGGCCGACAGGGGGCATACGAGCAGTACTTC. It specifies CASGRQGAYEQYF.

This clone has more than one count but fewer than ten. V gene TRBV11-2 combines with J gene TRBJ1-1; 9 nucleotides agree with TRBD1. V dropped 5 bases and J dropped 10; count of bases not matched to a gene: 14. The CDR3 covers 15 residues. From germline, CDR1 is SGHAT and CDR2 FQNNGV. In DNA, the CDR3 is TGTGCCAGCAGCCACCCCGACAGGGGGGGGCGAAGAGCTTTCTTT. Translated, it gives CASSHPDRGGRRAFF.

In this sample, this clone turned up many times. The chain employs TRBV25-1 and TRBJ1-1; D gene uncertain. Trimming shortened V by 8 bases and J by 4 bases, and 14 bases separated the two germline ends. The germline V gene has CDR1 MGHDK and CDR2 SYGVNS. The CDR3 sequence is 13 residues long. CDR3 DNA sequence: TGTGCCAGCTCCCCCGCCTTCGGCACTGAAGCTTTCTTT. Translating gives CASSPAFGTEAFF.

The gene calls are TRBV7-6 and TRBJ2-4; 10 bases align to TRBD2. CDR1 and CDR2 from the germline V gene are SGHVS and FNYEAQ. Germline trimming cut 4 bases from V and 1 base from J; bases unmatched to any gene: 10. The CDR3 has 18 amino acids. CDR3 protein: CASSYSPPSGGAKNIQYF. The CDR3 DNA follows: TGTGCCAGCAGCTACAGTCCCCCTAGCGGGGGTGCCAAAAACATTCAGTACTTC. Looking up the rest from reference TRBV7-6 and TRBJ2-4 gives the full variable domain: GAGVSQSPRYKVTKRGQDVALRCDPISGHVSLYWYRQALGQGPEFLTYFNYEAQQDKSGLPNDRFSAERPEGSISTLTIQRTEQRDSAMYRCASSYSPPSGGAKNIQYFGAGTRLSVL.

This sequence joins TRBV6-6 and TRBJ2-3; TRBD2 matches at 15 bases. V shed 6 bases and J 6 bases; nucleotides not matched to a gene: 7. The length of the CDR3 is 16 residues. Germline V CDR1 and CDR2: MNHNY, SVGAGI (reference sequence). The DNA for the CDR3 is TGTGCCAGCAGGCGGACTAGCGGGGGGGCCGAGGATACGCAGTATTTT. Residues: CASRRTSGGAEDTQYF.

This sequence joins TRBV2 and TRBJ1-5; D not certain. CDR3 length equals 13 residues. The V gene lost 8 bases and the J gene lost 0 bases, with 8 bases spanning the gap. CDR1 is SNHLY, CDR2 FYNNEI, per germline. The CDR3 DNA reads TGTGCCAGCGCCGGGAATAGCAATCAGCCCCAGCATTTT. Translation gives CASAGNSNQPQHF.

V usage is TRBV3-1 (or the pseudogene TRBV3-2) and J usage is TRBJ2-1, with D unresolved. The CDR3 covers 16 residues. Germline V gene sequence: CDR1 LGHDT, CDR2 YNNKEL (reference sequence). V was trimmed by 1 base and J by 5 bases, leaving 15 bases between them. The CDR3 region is CASSQGAPFSNNEQFF. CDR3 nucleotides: TGTGCCAGCAGCCAAGGTGCACCGTTCTCTAACAATGAGCAGTTCTTC.

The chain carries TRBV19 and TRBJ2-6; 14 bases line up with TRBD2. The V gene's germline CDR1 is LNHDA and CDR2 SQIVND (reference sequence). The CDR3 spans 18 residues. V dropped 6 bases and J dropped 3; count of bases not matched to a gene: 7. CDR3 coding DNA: TGTGCCAGTAGCCGACTAGCGGGGGGGACAAGTGGGGCCAACGTCCTGACTTTC. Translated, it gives CASSRLAGGTSGANVLTF.

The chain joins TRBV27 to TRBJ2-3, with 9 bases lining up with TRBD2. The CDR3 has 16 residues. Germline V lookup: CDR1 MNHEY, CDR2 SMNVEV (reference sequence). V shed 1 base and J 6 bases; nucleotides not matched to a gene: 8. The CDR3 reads CASSLFLVAGVDTQYF. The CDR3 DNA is TGTGCCAGCAGTTTATTCTTGGTAGCGGGGGTTGATACGCAGTATTTT.

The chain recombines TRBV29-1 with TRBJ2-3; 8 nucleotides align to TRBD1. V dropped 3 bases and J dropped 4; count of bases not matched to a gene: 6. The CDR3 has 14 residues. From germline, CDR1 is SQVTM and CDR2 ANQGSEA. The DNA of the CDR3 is TGCAGCGTTGAGGCAGGGGGCCTCGCAGATACGCAGTATTTT. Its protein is CSVEAGGLADTQYF.

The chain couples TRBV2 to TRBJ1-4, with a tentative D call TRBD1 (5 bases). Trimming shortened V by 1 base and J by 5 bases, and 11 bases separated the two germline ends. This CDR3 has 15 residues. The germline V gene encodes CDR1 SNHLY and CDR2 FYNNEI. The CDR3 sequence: CASSEGKGLNEKLFF. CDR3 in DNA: TGTGCCAGCAGTGAAGGAAAGGGGTTAAATGAAAAACTGTTTTTT.

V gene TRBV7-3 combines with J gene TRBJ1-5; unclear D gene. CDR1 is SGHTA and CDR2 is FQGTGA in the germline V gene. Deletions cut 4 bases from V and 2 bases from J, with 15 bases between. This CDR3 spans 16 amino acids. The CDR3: CASSSSLRSGNQPQHF. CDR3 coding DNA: TGTGCCAGCAGCTCTAGTTTAAGGTCCGGCAATCAGCCCCAGCATTTT.

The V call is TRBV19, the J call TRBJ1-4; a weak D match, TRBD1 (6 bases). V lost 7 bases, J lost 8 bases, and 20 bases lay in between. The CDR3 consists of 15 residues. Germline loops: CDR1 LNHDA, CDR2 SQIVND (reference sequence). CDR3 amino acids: CASTPLGDTKEKLFF. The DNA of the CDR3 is TGTGCCAGTACCCCCCTAGGGGACACCAAGGAAAAACTGTTTTTT.

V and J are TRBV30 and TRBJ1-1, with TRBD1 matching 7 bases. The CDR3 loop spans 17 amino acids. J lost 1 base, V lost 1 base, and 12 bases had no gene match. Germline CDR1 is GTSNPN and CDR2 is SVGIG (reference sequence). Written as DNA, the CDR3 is TGTGCCTGGAGTGGCCACAGGGGCCTTATTTCGAACACTGAAGCTTTCTTT. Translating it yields CAWSGHRGLISNTEAFF.

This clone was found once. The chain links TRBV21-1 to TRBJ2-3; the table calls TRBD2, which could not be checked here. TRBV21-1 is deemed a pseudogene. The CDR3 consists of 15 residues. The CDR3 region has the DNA TGTGCCAGCAGCACTCATTCGCTATTCACAGATACGCAGTATTTT. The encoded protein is CASSTHSLFTDTQYF.

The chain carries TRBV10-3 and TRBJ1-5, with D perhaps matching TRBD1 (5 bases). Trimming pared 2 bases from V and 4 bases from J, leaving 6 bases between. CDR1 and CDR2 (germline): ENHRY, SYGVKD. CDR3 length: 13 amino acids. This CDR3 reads CAISERGNQPQHF. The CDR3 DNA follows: TGTGCCATCAGTGAGAGGGGTAATCAGCCCCAGCATTTT.

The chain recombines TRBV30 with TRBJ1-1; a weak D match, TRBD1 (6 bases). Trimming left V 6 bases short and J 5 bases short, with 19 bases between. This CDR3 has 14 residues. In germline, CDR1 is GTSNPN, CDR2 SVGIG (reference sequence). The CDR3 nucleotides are TGTGCCTGTAGGACGGGGGGCGGAGGGACTGAAGCTTTCTTT. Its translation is CACRTGGGGTEAFF.

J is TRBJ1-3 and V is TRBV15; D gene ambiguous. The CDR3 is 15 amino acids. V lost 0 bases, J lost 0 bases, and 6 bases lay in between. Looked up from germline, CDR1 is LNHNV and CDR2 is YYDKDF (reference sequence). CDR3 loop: CATSRDRSSGNTIYF. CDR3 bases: TGTGCCACCAGCAGAGATAGATCCTCTGGAAACACCATATATTTT.

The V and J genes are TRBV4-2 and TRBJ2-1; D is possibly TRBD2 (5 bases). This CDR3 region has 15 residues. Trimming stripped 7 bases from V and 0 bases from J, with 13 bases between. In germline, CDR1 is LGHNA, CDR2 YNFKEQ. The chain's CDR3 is CASTLAGISYNEQFF. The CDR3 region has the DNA TGTGCCAGCACCCTAGCTGGTATCTCCTACAATGAGCAGTTCTTC.

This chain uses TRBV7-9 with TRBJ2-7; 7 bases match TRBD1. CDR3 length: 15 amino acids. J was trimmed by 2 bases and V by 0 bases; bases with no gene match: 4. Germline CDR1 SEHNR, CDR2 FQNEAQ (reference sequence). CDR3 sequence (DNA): TGTGCCAGCAGCTTAGCGGGACAGCCAACCTACGAGCAGTACTTC. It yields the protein CASSLAGQPTYEQYF.